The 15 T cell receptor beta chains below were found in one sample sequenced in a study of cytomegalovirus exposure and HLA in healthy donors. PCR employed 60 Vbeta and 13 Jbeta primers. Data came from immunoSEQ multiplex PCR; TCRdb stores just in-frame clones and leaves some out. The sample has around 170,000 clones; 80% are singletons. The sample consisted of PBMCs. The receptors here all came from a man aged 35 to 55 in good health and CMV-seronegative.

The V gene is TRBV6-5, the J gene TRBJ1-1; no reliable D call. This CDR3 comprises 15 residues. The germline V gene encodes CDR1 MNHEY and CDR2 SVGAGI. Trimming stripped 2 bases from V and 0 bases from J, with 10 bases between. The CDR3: CASSYLEEMNTEAFF. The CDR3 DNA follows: TGTGCCAGCAGTTACCTTGAGGAGATGAACACTGAAGCTTTCTTT.

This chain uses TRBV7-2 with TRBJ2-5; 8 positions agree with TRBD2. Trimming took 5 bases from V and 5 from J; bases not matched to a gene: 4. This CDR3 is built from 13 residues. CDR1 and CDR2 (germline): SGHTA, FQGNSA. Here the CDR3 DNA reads TGTGCCAGCAGCCCGGGGGGGAGGGAGACCCAGTACTTC. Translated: CASSPGGRETQYF. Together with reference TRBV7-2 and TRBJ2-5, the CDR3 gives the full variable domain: GAGVSQSPSNKVTEKGKDVELRCDPISGHTALYWYRQSLGQGLEFLIYFQGNSAPDKSGLPSDRFSAERTGGSVSTLTIQRTQQEDSAVYLCASSPGGRETQYFGPGTRLLVL.

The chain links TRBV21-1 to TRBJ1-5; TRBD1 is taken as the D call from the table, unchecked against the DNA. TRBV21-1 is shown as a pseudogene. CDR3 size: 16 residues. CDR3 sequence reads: CASSKERGKGIGPQHF. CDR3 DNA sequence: TGTGCCAGCAGCAAAGAAAGGGGGAAGGGTATAGGGCCCCAGCATTTT.

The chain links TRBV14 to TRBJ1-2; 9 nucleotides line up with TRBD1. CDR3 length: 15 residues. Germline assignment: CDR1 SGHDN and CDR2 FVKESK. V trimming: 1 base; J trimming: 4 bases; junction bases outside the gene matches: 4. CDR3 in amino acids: CASSQAGTGSYGYTF. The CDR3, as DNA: TGTGCCAGCAGCCAAGCAGGGACAGGGTCCTATGGCTACACCTTC.

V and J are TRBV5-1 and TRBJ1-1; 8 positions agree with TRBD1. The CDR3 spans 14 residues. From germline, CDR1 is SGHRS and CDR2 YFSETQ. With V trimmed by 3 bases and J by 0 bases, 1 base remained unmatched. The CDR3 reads CASSWTGLNTEAFF. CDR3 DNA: TGCGCCAGCAGCTGGACAGGGTTGAACACTGAAGCTTTCTTT.

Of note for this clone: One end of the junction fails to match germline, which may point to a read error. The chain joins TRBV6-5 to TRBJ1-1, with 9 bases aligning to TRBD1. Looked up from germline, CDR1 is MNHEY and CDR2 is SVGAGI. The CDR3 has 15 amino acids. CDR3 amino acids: CARSTHRGRLTEAFF. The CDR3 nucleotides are TGTGCCCGCAGTACACACAGGGGGCGCCTCACTGAAGCTTTCTTT.

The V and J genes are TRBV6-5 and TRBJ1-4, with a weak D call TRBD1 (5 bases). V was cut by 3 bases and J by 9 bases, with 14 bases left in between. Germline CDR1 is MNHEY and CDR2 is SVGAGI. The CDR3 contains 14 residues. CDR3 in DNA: TGTGCCAGCAGTTATGGTCAGGGTCGGCAAAAACTGTTTTTT. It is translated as CASSYGQGRQKLFF.

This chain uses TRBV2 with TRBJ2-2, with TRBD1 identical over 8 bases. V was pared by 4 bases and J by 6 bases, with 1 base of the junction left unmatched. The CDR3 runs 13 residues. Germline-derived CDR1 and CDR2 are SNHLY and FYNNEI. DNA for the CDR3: TGTGCCAGCAGTGGACAGGGGTCCGGGGAGCTGTTTTTT. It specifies CASSGQGSGELFF.

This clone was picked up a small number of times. This CDR3 reads CASSESGGAQNIQYF. In nucleotides, the CDR3 is TGTGCCAGCAGTGAATCGGGGGGGGCGCAAAACATTCAGTACTTC. The chain combines TRBV25-1 with TRBJ2-4; 8 bases agree with TRBD2. The V gene end was trimmed by 1 base and the J gene end by 5 bases; junction bases not matched to a gene: 4. Germline V gives CDR1 MGHDK, CDR2 SYGVNS. The CDR3 sequence is 15 residues long.

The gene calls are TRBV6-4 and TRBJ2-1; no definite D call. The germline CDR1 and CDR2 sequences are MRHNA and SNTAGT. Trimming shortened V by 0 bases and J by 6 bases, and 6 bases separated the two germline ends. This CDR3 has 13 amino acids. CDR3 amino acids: CASSDSDSNEQFF. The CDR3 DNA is TGTGCCAGCAGTGACTCTGACTCCAATGAGCAGTTCTTC.

CDR3 amino acids: CASSQVQSAYGYTF. The CDR3 nucleotides read TGCGCCAGCAGCCAAGTTCAGTCCGCCTATGGCTACACCTTC. The chain is built from TRBV4-1 and TRBJ1-2; unclear D gene. The germline V and J ends were trimmed by 1 base and 4 bases, with 10 bases remaining between them. CDR1 is MGHRA and CDR2 is YSYEKL in the germline V gene. The CDR3 is 14 amino acids.

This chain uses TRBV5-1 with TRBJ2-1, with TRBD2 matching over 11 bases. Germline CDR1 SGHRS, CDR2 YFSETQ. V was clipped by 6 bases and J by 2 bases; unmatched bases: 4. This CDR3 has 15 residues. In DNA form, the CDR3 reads TGCGCCAGCACCAAGACTAGCGGGACCTACAATGAGCAGTTCTTC. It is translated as CASTKTSGTYNEQFF.

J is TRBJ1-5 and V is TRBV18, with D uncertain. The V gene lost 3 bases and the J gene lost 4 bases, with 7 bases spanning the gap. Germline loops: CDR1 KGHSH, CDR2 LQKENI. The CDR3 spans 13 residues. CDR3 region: CASSPGENQPQHF. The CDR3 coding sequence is TGTGCCAGCTCACCGGGCGAAAATCAGCCCCAGCATTTT.

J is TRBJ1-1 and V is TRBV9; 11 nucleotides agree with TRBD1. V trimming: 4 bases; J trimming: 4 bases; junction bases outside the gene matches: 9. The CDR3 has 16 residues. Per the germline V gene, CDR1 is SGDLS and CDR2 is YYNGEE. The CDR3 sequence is CASSPRTGGAGTEAFF. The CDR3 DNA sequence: TGTGCCAGCAGCCCCAGGACAGGGGGCGCCGGCACTGAAGCTTTCTTT.

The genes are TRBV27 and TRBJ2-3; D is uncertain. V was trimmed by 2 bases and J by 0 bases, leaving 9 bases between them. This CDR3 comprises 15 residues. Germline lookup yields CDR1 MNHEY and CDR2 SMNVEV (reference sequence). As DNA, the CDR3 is TGTGCCAGCAGTTTAGCGGTGGAAAGCACAGATACGCAGTATTTT. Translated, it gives CASSLAVESTDTQYF.